The rows below give T cell receptor beta chains drawn from one sample of a study of blood T cell repertoires in COVID-19. TCRdb keeps only in-frame clones here, not all; method: immunoSEQ multiplex PCR. The repertoire holds around 71,000 clones, with around 85% as singletons. Sequenced material: peripheral blood. The origin of the receptors is a man in his 70s with acute or convalescent COVID-19. Both conserved end residues are part of each CDR3. The order of the fields is J gene, D gene, V gene, clone size, CDR3 protein, CDR3 DNA. The D gene is left open where the match is weak. Only some rows state a clone size, as once, few, many or a class for expanded clones.

J: TRBJ2-5
D: TRBD2
V: TRBV7-6
size: .
CDR3: CASSLGLAGARETQYF
DNA: TGTGCCAGCAGCTTAGGACTAGCGGGAGCGAGAGAGACCCAGTACTTC

J: TRBJ2-1
D: .
V: TRBV27
size: .
CDR3: CASSAASNEQFF
DNA: TGTGCCAGCAGTGCCGCTAGCAATGAGCAGTTCTTC

J: TRBJ2-7
D: .
V: TRBV21-1
size: .
CDR3: CASSTCPGTGAYEQYF
DNA: TGTGCCAGCAGCACATGTCCGGGGACAGGTGCCTACGAGCAGTACTTC

J: TRBJ2-5
D: TRBD2
V: TRBV2
size: .
CDR3: CASSKSSGRPQETQYF
DNA: TGTGCCAGCAGCAAGTCTAGCGGGAGACCCCAAGAGACCCAGTACTTC

J: TRBJ2-2
D: TRBD2
V: TRBV5-5
size: .
CDR3: CASSFFAGGPTGELFF
DNA: TGTGCCAGCAGCTTTTTTGCGGGAGGGCCCACCGGGGAGCTGTTTTTT

J: TRBJ2-5
D: TRBD1
V: TRBV5-4
size: .
CDR3: CASNPGGQRRQETQYF
DNA: TGTGCCAGCAACCCAGGGGGACAGCGGCGTCAAGAGACCCAGTACTTC

J: TRBJ1-2
D: TRBD1
V: TRBV27
size: few
CDR3: CASSLRWSGQGFRAGYTF
DNA: TGTGCCAGCAGTTTACGTTGGTCAGGACAGGGGTTTCGAGCTGGCTACACCTTC

J: TRBJ1-1
D: .
V: TRBV5-1
size: .
CDR3: CASSLEEGNTEAFF
DNA: TGCGCCAGCAGCTTGGAAGAGGGGAACACTGAAGCTTTCTTT

J: TRBJ2-2
D: .
V: TRBV30
size: many
CDR3: CAWRQRGPGELFF
DNA: TGTGCCTGGAGACAAAGGGGCCCCGGGGAGCTGTTTTTT

J: TRBJ1-5
D: .
V: TRBV7-8
size: .
CDR3: CASSFDTRSQPQHF
DNA: TGTGCCAGCAGCTTTGACACCCGAAGTCAGCCCCAGCATTTT

J: TRBJ1-1
D: .
V: TRBV29-1
size: .
CDR3: CSVVGGWTEAFF
DNA: TGCAGCGTTGTGGGGGGGTGGACTGAAGCTTTCTTT

J: TRBJ2-3
D: .
V: TRBV6-5
size: .
CDR3: CASSYQSSGDTQYF
DNA: TGTGCCAGCAGTTACCAATCCAGCGGAGATACGCAGTATTTT

J: TRBJ1-5
D: .
V: TRBV28
size: once
CDR3: CASSLWEGSNQPQHF
DNA: TGTGCCAGCAGTTTATGGGAGGGTAGCAATCAGCCCCAGCATTTT

J: TRBJ2-5
D: TRBD1
V: TRBV12-5
size: .
CDR3: CASALGQGVGRTQYF
DNA: TGTGCTAGTGCCCTCGGACAGGGGGTGGGTAGGACCCAGTACTTC

J: TRBJ2-1
D: TRBD2
V: TRBV27
size: few
CDR3: CASSLWASGRDEQFF
DNA: TGTGCCAGCAGTTTATGGGCTAGCGGGAGAGATGAGCAGTTCTTC

J: TRBJ1-5
D: .
V: TRBV3-1/TRBV3-2
size: .
CDR3: CASSPGNNQPQHF
DNA: TGTGCCAGCAGCCCAGGTAACAATCAGCCCCAGCATTTT

J: TRBJ2-7
D: .
V: TRBV6-2/TRBV6-3
size: .
CDR3: CASSTYYEQYF
DNA: TGTGCCAGCAGTACATACTACGAGCAGTACTTC

J: TRBJ1-5
D: .
V: TRBV28
size: .
CDR3: CASSLGGGRQPQHF
DNA: TGTGCCAGCAGTTTAGGGGGAGGGAGGCAGCCCCAGCATTTT

J: TRBJ2-3
D: TRBD2
V: TRBV25-1
size: .
CDR3: CASSEDTSGSSDTQYF
DNA: TGTGCCAGCAGTGAAGATACTAGCGGGAGTTCGGATACGCAGTATTTT

J: TRBJ2-5
D: .
V: TRBV7-9
size: .
CDR3: CASSLIGGNQETQYF
DNA: TGTGCCAGCAGCTTAATAGGCGGGAATCAAGAGACCCAGTACTTC

J: TRBJ2-5
D: .
V: TRBV4-3
size: few
CDR3: CASSQGPGPQETQYF
DNA: TGCGCCAGCAGCCAAGGGCCTGGGCCACAAGAGACCCAGTACTTC

J: TRBJ1-1
D: TRBD1
V: TRBV7-6
size: once
CDR3: CASSLALGQGNANTEAFF
DNA: TGTGCCAGCAGCTTAGCGCTTGGACAGGGCAACGCGAACACTGAAGCTTTCTTT

J: TRBJ1-2
D: .
V: TRBV5-1
size: .
CDR3: CASSGLSSGGGYTF
DNA: TGCGCCAGCAGCGGCCTGTCAAGCGGAGGTGGCTACACCTTC

J: TRBJ2-5
D: TRBD2
V: TRBV2
size: .
CDR3: CASRLISGKVRETQYF
DNA: TGTGCCAGCAGACTGATCAGCGGGAAGGTAAGAGAGACCCAGTACTTC

J: TRBJ2-2
D: .
V: TRBV9
size: .
CDR3: CASSVSRGDTGELFF
DNA: TGTGCCAGCAGCGTAAGCAGGGGAGACACCGGGGAGCTGTTTTTT

J: TRBJ2-5
D: .
V: TRBV15
size: .
CDR3: CATRRDYQETQYF
DNA: TGTGCCACCAGGCGGGACTACCAAGAGACCCAGTACTTC

J: TRBJ2-5
D: .
V: TRBV2
size: .
CDR3: CASSEREISYETQYF
DNA: TGTGCCAGCAGTGAACGGGAAATTTCCTACGAGACCCAGTACTTC

J: TRBJ2-2
D: .
V: TRBV4-2
size: .
CDR3: CASSQEGGGNTGELFF
DNA: TGTGCCAGCAGCCAAGAAGGCGGAGGGAACACCGGGGAGCTGTTTTTT

J: TRBJ1-3
D: TRBD1
V: TRBV9
size: once
CDR3: CASSDGTGGRNTIYF
DNA: TGTGCCAGCAGCGACGGGACAGGGGGCAGAAACACCATATATTTT

J: TRBJ1-3
D: TRBD1
V: TRBV28
size: once
CDR3: CASKESGGRAGNTIYF
DNA: TGTGCCAGCAAGGAGTCAGGGGGTAGAGCTGGGAACACCATATATTTT

J: TRBJ1-6
D: .
V: TRBV30
size: .
CDR3: CASHQGQSSYNSPLHF
DNA: TGTGCCAGCCACCAGGGGCAAAGCTCCTATAATTCACCCCTCCACTTT

J: TRBJ2-1
D: TRBD2
V: TRBV7-3
size: once
CDR3: CASSLYIGARTSGKVNEQFF
DNA: TGTGCCAGCAGCCTTTATATAGGGGCTAGGACTAGCGGGAAGGTTAATGAGCAGTTCTTC

J: TRBJ2-3
D: TRBD2
V: TRBV28
size: once
CDR3: CASSSSGYTDTQYF
DNA: TGTGCCAGCAGTTCTAGCGGATACACAGATACGCAGTATTTT

J: TRBJ1-1
D: TRBD1
V: TRBV6-5
size: .
CDR3: CASSPTGERPEAFF
DNA: TGTGCCAGCAGCCCGACAGGGGAAAGACCTGAAGCTTTCTTT

J: TRBJ1-5
D: .
V: TRBV7-2
size: .
CDR3: CASSSPTGGGNQPQHF
DNA: TGTGCCAGCAGCTCACCGACAGGAGGCGGCAATCAGCCCCAGCATTTT

J: TRBJ1-6
D: .
V: TRBV28
size: .
CDR3: CASRVFTRNNSPLHF
DNA: TGTGCCAGCAGGGTTTTTACACGTAATAATTCACCCCTCCACTTT

J: TRBJ2-3
D: TRBD2
V: TRBV4-3
size: .
CDR3: CASSQHTLAGGPDTQYF
DNA: TGCGCCAGCAGCCAACATACATTAGCGGGAGGACCAGATACGCAGTATTTT

J: TRBJ1-1
D: .
V: TRBV24-1
size: .
CDR3: CATSDSGNTEAFF
DNA: TGTGCCACCAGTGATTCAGGGAACACTGAAGCTTTCTTT

J: TRBJ2-1
D: .
V: TRBV30
size: .
CDR3: CAWSQDSLNEQFF
DNA: TGTGCCTGGAGCCAGGACAGTTTAAATGAGCAGTTCTTC

J: TRBJ2-4
D: TRBD2
V: TRBV2
size: .
CDR3: CASRALAGEDIQYF
DNA: TGTGCCAGCAGGGCTCTAGCGGGAGAAGACATTCAGTACTTC

J: TRBJ2-1
D: .
V: TRBV15
size: .
CDR3: CASQKSSQGLYNEQFF
DNA: TGTGCCTCCCAAAAATCATCGCAGGGGCTCTACAATGAGCAGTTCTTC

J: TRBJ2-3
D: TRBD2
V: TRBV29-1
size: .
CDR3: CSVSSLAGISTDTQYF
DNA: TGCAGCGTGAGCTCTCTAGCGGGGATTAGCACAGATACGCAGTATTTT

J: TRBJ2-3
D: .
V: TRBV7-3
size: .
CDR3: CASSLDGTVADTQYF
DNA: TGTGCCAGCAGCCTAGATGGAACGGTAGCAGATACGCAGTATTTT

J: TRBJ2-7
D: TRBD1
V: TRBV18
size: once
CDR3: CASSPPGQIHEQYF
DNA: TGTGCCAGCTCACCCCCGGGACAGATCCACGAGCAGTACTTC

J: TRBJ2-5
D: TRBD1
V: TRBV7-7
size: few
CDR3: CASSSGQTLQETQYF
DNA: TGTGCCAGCAGCTCGGGACAGACCCTCCAAGAGACCCAGTACTTC

J: TRBJ2-1
D: TRBD2
V: TRBV7-9
size: .
CDR3: CASSLVAGVSYNEQFF
DNA: TGTGCCAGCAGCTTAGTGGCGGGAGTGAGCTACAATGAGCAGTTCTTC

J: TRBJ1-5
D: .
V: TRBV30
size: .
CDR3: CAWSVGNSYQPQHF
DNA: TGTGCCTGGAGTGTCGGGAACTCCTATCAGCCCCAGCATTTT

J: TRBJ2-3
D: TRBD2
V: TRBV7-6
size: .
CDR3: CASSTRAGLATDTQYF
DNA: TGTGCCAGCAGCACAAGAGCGGGACTAGCGACAGATACGCAGTATTTT

J: TRBJ2-5
D: .
V: TRBV6-1
size: .
CDR3: CASSEIRGYQETQYF
DNA: TGTGCCAGCAGTGAAATCCGGGGTTACCAAGAGACCCAGTACTTC

J: TRBJ2-3
D: TRBD2
V: TRBV7-9
size: .
CDR3: CASSPFTSADTQYF
DNA: TGTGCCAGCAGCCCATTCACTAGCGCAGATACGCAGTATTTT

J: TRBJ1-5
D: .
V: TRBV5-1
size: .
CDR3: CASSPYPDQPQHF
DNA: TGCGCCAGCAGCCCCTACCCGGATCAGCCCCAGCATTTT

J: TRBJ2-1
D: TRBD2
V: TRBV7-2
size: .
CDR3: CASSSVAGGYNEQFF
DNA: TGTGCCAGCAGCTCAGTAGCGGGAGGTTACAATGAGCAGTTCTTC

J: TRBJ2-3
D: TRBD2
V: TRBV19
size: once
CDR3: CASRGSSGTSGLGWDTQYF
DNA: TGTGCCAGTAGGGGCTCCTCCGGGACTAGCGGGCTCGGGTGGGATACGCAGTATTTT